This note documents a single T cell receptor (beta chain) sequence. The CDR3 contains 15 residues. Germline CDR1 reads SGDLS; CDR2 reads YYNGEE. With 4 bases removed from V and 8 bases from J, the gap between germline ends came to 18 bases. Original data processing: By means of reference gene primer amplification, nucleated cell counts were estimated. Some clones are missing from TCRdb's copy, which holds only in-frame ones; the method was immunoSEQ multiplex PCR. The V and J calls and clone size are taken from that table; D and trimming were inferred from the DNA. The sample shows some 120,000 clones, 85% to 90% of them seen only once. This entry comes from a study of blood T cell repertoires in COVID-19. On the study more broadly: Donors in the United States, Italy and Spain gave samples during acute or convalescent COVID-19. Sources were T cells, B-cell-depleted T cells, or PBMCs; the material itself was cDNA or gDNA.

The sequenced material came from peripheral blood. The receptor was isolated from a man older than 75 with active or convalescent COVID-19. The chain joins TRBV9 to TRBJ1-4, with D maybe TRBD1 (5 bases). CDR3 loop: CASSPRQGEDEKLFF. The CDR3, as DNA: TGTGCCAGCAGCCCCCGGCAGGGCGAGGACGAAAAACTGTTTTTT.